The entry below gives a single TCR beta chain sequence along with its context. Antigen unknown. The germline gives CDR1 SGDLS, CDR2 YYNGEE. V dropped 0 bases and J dropped 0 bases, with 10 bases sitting between them. This CDR3 has 16 residues. The sample is drawn from a study of cytomegalovirus exposure and HLA in healthy donors. Study-wide results and limits: Among TCR beta chains, those listed as cytomegalovirus-associated numbered around 180. First-cohort TCR clusters were later found to tend to co-occur in the 120 or so validation repertoires.

Sequenced by immunoSEQ multiplex PCR; TCRdb stores in-frame clones only, minus some. The sample includes around 63,000 clones, about 96% of them seen just once. The specimen sequenced was PBMCs. The chain carries TRBV9 and TRBJ2-1; D perhaps matches TRBD2 (5 bases). The clonotype comes from a woman aged 18 to 35 in good health and CMV-seronegative. In DNA, the CDR3 is TGTGCCAGCAGCGTAGACCGGGAAAGCTCCTACAATGAGCAGTTCTTC. Translation: CASSVDRESSYNEQFF.